The 9 T cell receptor beta chains below come from one sample, sequenced in a study of blood T cell repertoires in COVID-19. Sequencing used immunoSEQ multiplex PCR; TCRdb keeps in-frame clones, though not all of them. The sample gives roughly 100,000 clones, approximately 84% of which show up once; around 4.5% is in the top ten. The sequencing sample was made of peripheral blood. All receptors derive from a human donor in a cohort sampled during active COVID-19.

The CDR3 spells CASKGIGVGETQYF. The DNA of the CDR3 is TGTGCCAGCAAAGGGATCGGGGTTGGGGAGACCCAGTACTTC. The rearrangement uses TRBV19 and TRBJ2-5; perhaps TRBD2 as D (5 bases). The CDR3 is 14 residues long. V lost 9 bases to trimming and J lost 5 bases, with 19 bases between them. CDR1 and CDR2 from the germline V gene are LNHDA and SQIVND (reference sequence).

The rearrangement links TRBV15 to TRBJ1-3, with 7 bases identical to TRBD1. The germline V gene has CDR1 LNHNV and CDR2 YYDKDF (reference sequence). CDR3 length equals 17 residues. The trim removed 0 bases at V and 1 base at J, leaving 6 bases unmatched. CDR3 bases: TGTGCCACCAGCAGAGATCGGGGCAGGGGGTCTGGAAACACCATATATTTT. This codes for CATSRDRGRGSGNTIYF.

The chain uses TRBV7-2 and TRBJ2-1, with TRBD2 identical over 7 bases. Germline V gene sequence: CDR1 SGHTA, CDR2 FQGNSA. Losses at the gene ends were 3 bases for V and 4 bases for J; bases not matched to a gene: 6. The CDR3 sequence is 15 residues long. The CDR3 coding sequence is TGTGCCAGCAGCTTTGTTGCGGGGGATTACAATGAGCAGTTCTTC. Protein product: CASSFVAGDYNEQFF.

The chain recombines TRBV5-1 with TRBJ2-5; TRBD1 matches 7 bases. Per the germline V gene, CDR1 is SGHRS and CDR2 is YFSETQ. The CDR3 has 13 residues. With V trimmed by 4 bases and J by 4 bases, 4 bases remained unmatched. The CDR3 here is CASSADRRETQYF. The CDR3 DNA reads TGCGCCAGCAGCGCGGACAGGCGAGAGACCCAGTACTTC.

The chain has TRBV6-2 or TRBV6-3 and TRBJ2-5; 14 bases are a match to TRBD2. This CDR3 region has 17 residues. Germline V gives CDR1 MNHEY, CDR2 SVGEGT. The V and J ends lost 0 bases and 6 bases, in that order; junction bases with no gene match: 6. DNA of the CDR3: TGTGCCAGCAGTTACTCGGGGACTAGCGGGGGTGAAAAGACCCAGTACTTC. Protein sequence: CASSYSGTSGGEKTQYF.

V is TRBV4-3 and J is TRBJ1-6; no reliable D call. Trimming took off 0 bases at V and 10 bases at J, with 16 bases between the two ends. Germline assignment: CDR1 LGHNA and CDR2 YSLEER. The CDR3 totals 16 residues. This chain's CDR3 is CASSQESGRDGSPLHF. The CDR3 DNA follows: TGCGCCAGCAGCCAAGAATCCGGGAGAGACGGGTCACCCCTCCACTTT.

This clone was seen more than once but under ten times. The V call is TRBV7-2, the J call TRBJ1-6; D possibly corresponds to TRBD1 (6 bases). Germline V gene sequence: CDR1 SGHTA, CDR2 FQGNSA. The V gene lost 5 bases and the J gene lost 9 bases, with 17 bases spanning the gap. The CDR3 covers 15 residues. The CDR3 spells CASSPSRTVRSPLHF. The CDR3 DNA sequence: TGTGCCAGCAGCCCCTCACGGACAGTCCGTTCACCCCTCCACTTT.

The rearrangement uses TRBV7-8 and TRBJ2-6; 9 nucleotides agree with TRBD1. V shed 5 bases, J shed 2 bases, and the junction held 4 bases outside the gene matches. Germline CDR1 reads SGHVS; CDR2 reads FQNEAQ. The CDR3 totals 16 residues. The chain's CDR3 is CASSLGQGAGANVLTF. CDR3 in DNA: TGTGCCAGCAGCCTGGGACAGGGCGCTGGGGCCAACGTCCTGACTTTC.

The chain has TRBV24-1 and TRBJ2-7; maybe TRBD1 (5 bases). Per germline, CDR1 KGHDR and CDR2 SFDVKD. This CDR3 has 13 amino acids. V lost 4 bases, J lost 5 bases, and 11 bases lay in between. The CDR3 sequence: CATSDVGLDEQYF. The CDR3 nucleotides read TGTGCCACCAGTGACGTGGGGCTCGACGAGCAGTACTTC.